The source of this T cell receptor (beta chain) is a study of OX40 agonist ivuxolimab in advanced cancers. Anyone with autoimmune disease history or systemic immunosuppression was excluded. The timepoints at which blood was sampled were baseline, cycle 4 day 1, and cycle 7 day 1. The assay was immunoSEQ multiplex PCR, and TCRdb's table has in-frame clones only and misses some. Among 55,000 to 90,000 clones, 70% to 90% were seen once, and the ten largest hold 2% to 2.5%. CDR1 SNHLY and CDR2 FYNNEI come from the germline V gene. The ends lost 6 bases at V and 6 bases at J; junction bases unmatched: 9. The CDR3 runs 15 residues.

V usage is TRBV2 and J usage is TRBJ2-3, with 10 bases lining up with TRBD1. This clonotype was obtained from an adult with an advanced solid tumor such as melanoma, head and neck, liver or kidney cancer. The sample in question was CD4+ or CD8+ T cells sorted from blood, obtained in a trial of the OX40 agonist ivuxolimab. The DNA for the CDR3 is TGTGCCAGCAGCGCCGGGACAGGGGTTACGGATACGCAGTATTTT. Encoded protein: CASSAGTGVTDTQYF.